The rows below give T cell receptor beta chains drawn from one sample of a study of vaccination and CD4 T cells after COVID-19. Their antigens are not known. TCRdb reprocessed the PCR reads via MiXCR and lists one record per CDR3 protein. In the table there are about 5,300 distinct CDR3 sequences, approximately 24% of which are singletons. The source material was CD4+ T cells from blood, cultured in vitro, sampled after SARS-CoV-2 vaccination. The receptors come from a human donor who had recovered from COVID-19. The CDR3 runs from the conserved cysteine through the conserved F or W. The D gene is left open where the match is weak. Only some rows state a clone size, as once, few, many or a class for expanded clones.

J gene,V gene,clone size,D gene,CDR3 DNA,CDR3 protein
TRBJ2-7,TRBV4-1,.,.,TGCGCCAGCAGCCAAGAACACGGATCCTACGAGCAGTACTTC,CASSQEHGSYEQYF
TRBJ2-5,TRBV20-1,medium-sized,TRBD2,TGCAGTGCCCTCGGGACTACCCAAGAGACCCAGTACTTC,CSALGTTQETQYF
TRBJ2-1,TRBV24-1,.,.,TGTGCCACCAGTAGCCAGTACTCCTACAATGAGCAGTTCTTC,CATSSQYSYNEQFF
TRBJ1-5,TRBV11-2,few,.,TGTGCCAGCAGCTTAGACAGGGATCAGCCCCAGCATTTT,CASSLDRDQPQHF
TRBJ1-2,TRBV27,medium-sized,.,TGTGCCAGCAGTTTAGGAGGGGTGGCTGGCTACACCTTC,CASSLGGVAGYTF
TRBJ2-3,TRBV6-5,.,.,TGTGCCAGCAGTTACTCCTCGGGACGCAGCACAGATACGCAGTATTTT,CASSYSSGRSTDTQYF
TRBJ2-7,TRBV20-1,.,TRBD1,TGCAGTGCTAGAGATCGGACAGGGGGCCGGTACGAGCAGTACTTC,CSARDRTGGRYEQYF
TRBJ2-7,TRBV28,.,.,TGTGCCAGCCTTAGGGCGTTTACAGGGAATTCCGACGAGCAGTACTTC,CASLRAFTGNSDEQYF
TRBJ1-1,TRBV9,medium-sized,.,TGTGCCAGCAGCCTCCACGTAGGGGTCACTGAAGCTTTCTTT,CASSLHVGVTEAFF
TRBJ1-2,TRBV6-2/TRBV6-3,.,.,TGTGCCAGCAGTTATCTCAGGGATCAGGGCTACACCTTC,CASSYLRDQGYTF
TRBJ1-5,TRBV6-1,.,TRBD1,TGTGCCAGCAGAGCAACCGGGACAGGACAGAGCAATCAGCCCCAGCATTTT,CASRATGTGQSNQPQHF
TRBJ1-1,TRBV6-2/TRBV6-3,.,.,TGTGCCAGCAGCGAAAACAGGGTGAACACTGAAGCTTTCTTT,CASSENRVNTEAFF
TRBJ1-6,TRBV18,.,.,TGTGCCAGCTTGGAGGGTAACGGCTATAATTCACCCCTCCACTTT,CASLEGNGYNSPLHF
TRBJ2-1,TRBV20-1,.,.,TGCAGTGCTATCGCCCGGGGAAGCGGCGGCTCCTACAATGAGCAGTTCTTC,CSAIARGSGGSYNEQFF
TRBJ2-1,TRBV28,large,TRBD2,TGTGCCAGCAGTTTATCCTTACTGCGGGGGGGGATCAATGAGCAGTTCTTC,CASSLSLLRGGINEQFF
TRBJ1-2,TRBV19,.,.,TGTGCCAGTAGTTTTGATCTTTATGGCTACACCTTC,CASSFDLYGYTF
TRBJ2-1,TRBV20-1,.,TRBD2,TGCAGTGCTAGAGATCCCCTAGCGGGATACAATGAGCAGTTCTTC,CSARDPLAGYNEQFF
TRBJ1-3,TRBV6-2/TRBV6-3,.,TRBD1,TGTGCCAGCAGAACCCCCGGGACAGCTGGAAACACCATATATTTT,CASRTPGTAGNTIYF
TRBJ2-1,TRBV24-1,.,TRBD2,TGTGCCACCAGTGATTTCGGACTAGCTAGAGGGAGGAATGAGCAGTTCTTC,CATSDFGLARGRNEQFF
TRBJ2-3,TRBV12-3/TRBV12-4,.,.,TGTGCCAGCAGTTTAGGCAGGGCTTATACGCAGTATTTT,CASSLGRAYTQYF
TRBJ2-5,TRBV6-4,.,.,TGTGCCAGCAGTGCGGTCGGGGGGCCAGATCAGACCCAGTACTTC,CASSAVGGPDQTQYF
TRBJ1-2,TRBV4-1,.,.,TGCGCCAGCAGCCAAGATTTTACAGCCAGTCTAGGCTACACCTTC,CASSQDFTASLGYTF
TRBJ2-3,TRBV28,few,.,TGTGCCAGCAGTTTAGGGTCCGGCACAGATACGCAGTATTTT,CASSLGSGTDTQYF
TRBJ2-5,TRBV11-3,medium-sized,.,TGTGCCAGCAGCACTAGGGGGGGCTTGGAGACCCAGTACTTC,CASSTRGGLETQYF
TRBJ2-1,TRBV28,.,.,TGTGCCAGCAGTTTATTTCCAGGCAACTCCTACAATGAGCAGTTCTTC,CASSLFPGNSYNEQFF
TRBJ2-3,TRBV6-2/TRBV6-3,.,.,TGTGCCAGCACAGGACAGACAGATACGCAGTATTTT,CASTGQTDTQYF
TRBJ2-7,TRBV20-1,.,TRBD1,TGCAGTGCCAGAGTTGCGGGACAGGGGACCTACGAGCAGTACTTC,CSARVAGQGTYEQYF
TRBJ1-1,TRBV7-2,few,.,TGTGCCAGCAGCTTAGGGCGGGGGCACACTGAAGCTTTCTTT,CASSLGRGHTEAFF
TRBJ2-4,TRBV20-1,.,TRBD1,TGCAGTGGATTCCCAGGGGGCACCAAAAACATTCAGTACTTC,CSGFPGGTKNIQYF
TRBJ2-7,TRBV20-1,medium-sized,.,TGCAGTGCTTTGGACTACTACGATGAGCAGTACTTC,CSALDYYDEQYF
TRBJ2-1,TRBV9,.,.,TGTGCCAGCAGCGTAGACATGAGCTCCTACAATGAGCAGTTCTTC,CASSVDMSSYNEQFF